These T cell receptor beta chains were read from a single sample in a study of CD8+ T cells in alopecia areata. The data were produced by immunoSEQ multiplex PCR, yet TCRdb's version contains in-frame clones alone and is incomplete. The table lists approximately 280,000 clones, 58% of them singletons, with about 1.8% in the top ten. This specimen consisted of CD4+ T cells sorted from blood, obtained at week 24, from a patient treated with tofacitinib. The receptors stem from a human donor with alopecia areata. Both conserved end residues are part of each CDR3. D genes are given only for firm matches. Some rows have no size entry. The others give once, few or many, or a class for an expanded clone.

size: NA
V: TRBV28
D: NA
J: TRBJ1-5
DNA: TGTGCCAGCAGATTTTACAGGGAGCCCCAGCATTTT
CDR3: CASRFYREPQHF

size: few
V: TRBV7-2
D: NA
J: TRBJ2-3
DNA: TGTGCCAGCAGCTTCCCCAGCCCAGGCACAGATACGCAGTATTTT
CDR3: CASSFPSPGTDTQYF

size: NA
V: TRBV7-9
D: NA
J: TRBJ2-7
DNA: TGTGCCAGCAGCTTAGTTAACTACGAGCAGTACTTC
CDR3: CASSLVNYEQYF

size: NA
V: TRBV5-5
D: NA
J: TRBJ2-5
DNA: TGTGCCAGCAGCTTACGCAGGCAAGAGACCCAGTACTTC
CDR3: CASSLRRQETQYF

size: NA
V: TRBV7-2
D: NA
J: TRBJ1-6
DNA: TGTGCCAGCAGCTTCTCGAACCGGGACACCGCTTATAATTCACCCCTCCACTTT
CDR3: CASSFSNRDTAYNSPLHF

size: NA
V: TRBV5-1
D: NA
J: TRBJ2-5
DNA: TGCGCCAGCAGCTTGACCGACAGTCAAGAGACCCAGTACTTC
CDR3: CASSLTDSQETQYF

size: NA
V: TRBV5-5
D: TRBD1
J: TRBJ2-5
DNA: TGTGCCAGCAGCTGGAGGGACAGGGGGCATCAAGAGACCCAGTACTTC
CDR3: CASSWRDRGHQETQYF

size: NA
V: TRBV29-1
D: TRBD1
J: TRBJ1-1
DNA: TGCAGCGTTTCGACAGGGGTAACTGAAGCTTTCTTT
CDR3: CSVSTGVTEAFF

size: NA
V: TRBV7-6
D: TRBD2
J: TRBJ2-5
DNA: TGTGCCAGCAGCTTAGGAGCGGGGGGAGAGACCCAGTACTTC
CDR3: CASSLGAGGETQYF

size: once
V: TRBV5-1
D: TRBD2
J: TRBJ2-1
DNA: TGCGCCAGCAGCTTGGTAGCTAGCGGGGATGATGAGCAGTTCTTC
CDR3: CASSLVASGDDEQFF

size: NA
V: TRBV29-1
D: NA
J: TRBJ2-1
DNA: TGCAGCGCCAGACTCGTCGAGCAGTTCTTC
CDR3: CSARLVEQFF

size: NA
V: TRBV30
D: NA
J: TRBJ2-3
DNA: TGTGCCTGGAGATTCCGGAGCACAGATACGCAGTATTTT
CDR3: CAWRFRSTDTQYF

size: NA
V: TRBV7-7
D: NA
J: TRBJ2-1
DNA: TGTGCTAGCAGCTTGGGTCAGGGGTATCGGGAGCAGTTCTTC
CDR3: CASSLGQGYREQFF

size: NA
V: TRBV6-1
D: NA
J: TRBJ2-5
DNA: TGTGCCAGCACTCTCAGTAGGGAGACCCAGTACTTC
CDR3: CASTLSRETQYF

size: NA
V: TRBV18
D: NA
J: TRBJ2-7
DNA: TGTGCCAGCTCAGGGGCCCGGGCCTACGAGCAGTACTTC
CDR3: CASSGARAYEQYF

size: few
V: TRBV29-1
D: NA
J: TRBJ2-5
DNA: TGCAGCGTTAGCCTCGAGACCCAGTACTTC
CDR3: CSVSLETQYF

size: few
V: TRBV28
D: NA
J: TRBJ1-4
DNA: TGTGCCAGCAGTCCCTCCGGCACTGGGAGGGAAAAACTGTTTTTT
CDR3: CASSPSGTGREKLFF

size: NA
V: TRBV7-3
D: NA
J: TRBJ1-1
DNA: TGTGCCAGCAGCTTAACCTACAGGGACACTGAAGCTTTCTTT
CDR3: CASSLTYRDTEAFF

size: NA
V: TRBV4-2
D: NA
J: TRBJ2-7
DNA: TGTGCCAGCAGCCAAGACATGCGGGGCGGGGACTCCTACGAGCAGTACTTC
CDR3: CASSQDMRGGDSYEQYF

size: few
V: TRBV7-9
D: TRBD2
J: TRBJ2-3
DNA: TGTGCCAGCAGCTTACGATTGAGCGGGATCACAGATACGCAGTATTTT
CDR3: CASSLRLSGITDTQYF

size: NA
V: TRBV29-1
D: TRBD1
J: TRBJ2-2
DNA: TGCAGCGCCTACAGGGGAACGAACACCGGGGAGCTGTTTTTT
CDR3: CSAYRGTNTGELFF

size: NA
V: TRBV5-1
D: NA
J: TRBJ2-2
DNA: TGCGCCAGCAGCTTGGGACAGAACCCCGGGGAGCTGTTTTTT
CDR3: CASSLGQNPGELFF

size: few
V: TRBV4-3
D: NA
J: TRBJ1-2
DNA: TGCGCCAGCAGCCAAGAACCTAACAGGGTTTATGGCTACACCTTC
CDR3: CASSQEPNRVYGYTF

size: few
V: TRBV27
D: TRBD2
J: TRBJ2-5
DNA: TGTGCCAGCAGGCGGGGGGACACCCAAGAGACCCAGTACTTC
CDR3: CASRRGDTQETQYF

size: NA
V: TRBV5-1
D: NA
J: TRBJ2-4
DNA: TGCGCCAGCAGCTTGGGAGGAGGGGAAGGCATTCAGTACTTC
CDR3: CASSLGGGEGIQYF

size: NA
V: TRBV30
D: NA
J: TRBJ2-4
DNA: TGTGCCTGGATCCCGAGACAACTATCAAACATTCAGTACTTC
CDR3: CAWIPRQLSNIQYF

size: few
V: TRBV29-1
D: NA
J: TRBJ2-2
DNA: TGCAGCGTGACGCCCCTACCCAACACCGGGGAGCTGTTTTTT
CDR3: CSVTPLPNTGELFF

size: few
V: TRBV6-1
D: NA
J: TRBJ2-3
DNA: TGTGCCAGCAGACTTAGTGGTGGTACAGATACGCAGTATTTT
CDR3: CASRLSGGTDTQYF

size: NA
V: TRBV30
D: NA
J: TRBJ2-7
DNA: TGTGCCTGTGGAGGGGGTAGCTCCTACGAGCAGTACTTC
CDR3: CACGGGSSYEQYF

size: NA
V: TRBV11-2
D: TRBD2
J: TRBJ2-3
DNA: TGTGCCAGCAGCTTCACTATTGGGTGGGAACTAGCGGATACGCAGTATTTT
CDR3: CASSFTIGWELADTQYF

size: NA
V: TRBV30
D: NA
J: TRBJ2-3
DNA: TGTGCCTGGAGTGTGCGCCTGGGCACAGATACGCAGTATTTT
CDR3: CAWSVRLGTDTQYF

size: few
V: TRBV7-9
D: TRBD2
J: TRBJ2-7
DNA: TGTGCCAGCAGCTCAAGCGGGGGATCCGACGAGCAGTACTTC
CDR3: CASSSSGGSDEQYF

size: NA
V: TRBV2
D: NA
J: TRBJ1-1
DNA: TGTGCCAGCAAGGGGGGGAACACTGAAGCTTTCTTT
CDR3: CASKGGNTEAFF

size: NA
V: TRBV5-1
D: TRBD1
J: TRBJ2-3
DNA: TGCGCCAGCAGCCTAGACAGGGATCCAGATACGCAGTATTTT
CDR3: CASSLDRDPDTQYF

size: NA
V: TRBV18
D: TRBD1
J: TRBJ1-2
DNA: TGTGCCAGCTCACCACTACAGGGACAGGGGCCAGATGGCTACACCTTC
CDR3: CASSPLQGQGPDGYTF

size: few
V: TRBV5-1
D: NA
J: TRBJ2-5
DNA: TGCGCCAGCAGCTTGGACCTGTCGGAGACCCAGTACTTC
CDR3: CASSLDLSETQYF

size: NA
V: TRBV4-1
D: TRBD1
J: TRBJ1-2
DNA: TGCGCCAGCAGCCAAGAGGAGACAGGGGTCTATGGCTACACCTTC
CDR3: CASSQEETGVYGYTF

size: NA
V: TRBV6-5
D: NA
J: TRBJ1-1
DNA: TGTGCCAGCAGTCGACACCTGAACACTGAAGCTTTCTTT
CDR3: CASSRHLNTEAFF

size: few
V: TRBV30
D: NA
J: TRBJ1-5
DNA: TGTGCCTGGACGGAATCGCACGCTAGCAATCAGCCCCAGCATTTT
CDR3: CAWTESHASNQPQHF

size: NA
V: TRBV30
D: NA
J: TRBJ2-7
DNA: TGTGCCTGGAGTGTAGGGGGGGCGACGAGAGTCTTC
CDR3: CAWSVGGATRVF

size: NA
V: TRBV15
D: NA
J: TRBJ1-5
DNA: TGTGCCACCAGCAGAGCGGGAGAGAATCAGCCCCAGCATTTT
CDR3: CATSRAGENQPQHF

size: NA
V: TRBV6-5
D: NA
J: TRBJ2-2
DNA: TGTGCCAGCAGAGCTTGGGGCCCAAACACCGGGGAGCTGTTTTTT
CDR3: CASRAWGPNTGELFF

size: few
V: TRBV30
D: NA
J: TRBJ1-1
DNA: TGTGCCTGGAGGCTTAGGAAGGACACTGAAGCTTTCTTT
CDR3: CAWRLRKDTEAFF

size: NA
V: TRBV11-2
D: TRBD2
J: TRBJ2-3
DNA: TGTGCCAGCAGCCGCCTCCCAGCGGGGGCCCACACAGATACGCAGTATTTT
CDR3: CASSRLPAGAHTDTQYF

size: few
V: TRBV4-2
D: TRBD1
J: TRBJ1-6
DNA: TGTGCCAGCAGCCAAACAGGGGGGAAGTCACCCCTCCACTTT
CDR3: CASSQTGGKSPLHF

size: NA
V: TRBV27
D: TRBD1
J: TRBJ2-7
DNA: TGTGCCAGCAGTTTCGACAGGGCACCCAACTCCTACGAGCAGTACTTC
CDR3: CASSFDRAPNSYEQYF

size: NA
V: TRBV5-6
D: TRBD1
J: TRBJ1-2
DNA: TGTGCCAGCAGCCCGGACAGGGGGCGGAATGGCTACACCTTC
CDR3: CASSPDRGRNGYTF